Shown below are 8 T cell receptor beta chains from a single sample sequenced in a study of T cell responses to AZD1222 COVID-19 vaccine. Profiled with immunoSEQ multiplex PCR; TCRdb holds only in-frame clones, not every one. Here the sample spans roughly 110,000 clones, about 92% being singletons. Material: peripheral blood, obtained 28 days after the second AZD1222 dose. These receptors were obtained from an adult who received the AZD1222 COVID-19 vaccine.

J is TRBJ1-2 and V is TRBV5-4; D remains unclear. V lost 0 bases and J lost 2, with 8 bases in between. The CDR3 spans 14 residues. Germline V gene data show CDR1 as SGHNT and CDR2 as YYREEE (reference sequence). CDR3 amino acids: CASSLAAENYGYTF. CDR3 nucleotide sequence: TGTGCCAGCAGCTTGGCGGCAGAGAACTATGGCTACACCTTC.

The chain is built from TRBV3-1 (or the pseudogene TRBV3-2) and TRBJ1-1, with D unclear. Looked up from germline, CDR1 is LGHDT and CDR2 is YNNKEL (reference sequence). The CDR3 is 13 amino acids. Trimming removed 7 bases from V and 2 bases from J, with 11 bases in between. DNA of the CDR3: TGTGCCAGCACTTTATCTGTAAACACTGAAGCTTTCTTT. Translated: CASTLSVNTEAFF.

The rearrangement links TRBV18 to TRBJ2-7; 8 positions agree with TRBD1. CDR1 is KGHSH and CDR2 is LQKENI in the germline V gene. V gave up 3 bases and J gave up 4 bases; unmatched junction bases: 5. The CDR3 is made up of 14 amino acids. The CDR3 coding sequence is TGTGCCAGCTCACCGAGAGGACAGGGATACGAGCAGTACTTC. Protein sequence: CASSPRGQGYEQYF. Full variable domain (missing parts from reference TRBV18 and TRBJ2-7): NAGVMQNPRHLVRRRGQEARLRCSPMKGHSHVYWYRQLPEEGLKFMVYLQKENIIDESGMPKERFSAEFPKEGPSILRIQQVVRGDSAAYFCASSPRGQGYEQYFGPGTRLTVT.

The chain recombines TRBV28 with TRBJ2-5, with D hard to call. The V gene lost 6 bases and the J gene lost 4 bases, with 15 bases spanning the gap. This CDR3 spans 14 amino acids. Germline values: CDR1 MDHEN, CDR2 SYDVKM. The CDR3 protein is CASRPPGGLETQYF. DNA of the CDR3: TGTGCCAGCAGACCACCGGGCGGTTTAGAGACCCAGTACTTC.

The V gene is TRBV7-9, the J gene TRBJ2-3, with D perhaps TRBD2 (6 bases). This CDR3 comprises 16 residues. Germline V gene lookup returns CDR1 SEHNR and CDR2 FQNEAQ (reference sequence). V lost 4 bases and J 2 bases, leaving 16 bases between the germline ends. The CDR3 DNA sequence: TGTGCCAGCAGCTCACCCTCGAGCGGGCCCACAGATACGCAGTATTTT. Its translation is CASSSPSSGPTDTQYF.

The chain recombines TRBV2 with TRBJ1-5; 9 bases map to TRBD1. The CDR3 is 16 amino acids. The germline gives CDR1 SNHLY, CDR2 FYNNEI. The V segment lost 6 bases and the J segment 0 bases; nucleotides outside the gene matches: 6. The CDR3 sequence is CASRPGQGISNQPQHF. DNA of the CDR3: TGTGCCAGCAGACCCGGACAGGGGATTAGCAATCAGCCCCAGCATTTT. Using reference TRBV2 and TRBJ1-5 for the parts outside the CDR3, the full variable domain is EPEVTQTPSHQVTQMGQEVILRCVPISNHLYFYWYRQILGQKVEFLVSFYNNEISEKSEIFDDQFSVERPDGSNFTLKIRSTKLEDSAMYFCASRPGQGISNQPQHFGDGTRLSIL.

The CDR3 DNA is TGCGCCAGCAGCTTGTTGGTAGCGGGGGGGGCAGATACGCAGTATTTT. Protein: CASSLLVAGGADTQYF. The chain combines TRBV5-1 with TRBJ2-3; 11 bases match TRBD2. Germline assignment: CDR1 SGHRS and CDR2 YFSETQ. The CDR3 runs to 16 residues. The V segment lost 1 base and the J segment 4 bases; nucleotides outside the gene matches: 5.

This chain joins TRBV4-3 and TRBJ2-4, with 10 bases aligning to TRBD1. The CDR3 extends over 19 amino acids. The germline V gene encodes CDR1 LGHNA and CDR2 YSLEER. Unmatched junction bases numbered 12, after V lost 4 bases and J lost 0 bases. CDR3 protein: CASSPSAGQGIVAKNIQYF. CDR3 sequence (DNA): TGCGCCAGCAGCCCGTCCGCGGGACAGGGGATTGTAGCCAAAAACATTCAGTACTTC.